This T cell receptor (beta chain) was retrieved from a study of shared clonotypes between healthy human individuals. Study overall: CD4 naive cells filled three plates per donor, CD4 memory three, CD8 naive two and CD8 memory one.

Trimming pared 3 bases from V and 6 bases from J, leaving 12 bases between. Germline V lookup: CDR1 SGHTA, CDR2 FQGNSA. This CDR3 has 13 residues. Clones were read by immunoSEQ multiplex PCR, and TCRdb kept only the in-frame ones, dropping some. Among 950,000 to 1,300,000 clones listed, approximately 70% were seen once. The study enrolled healthy HIV-negative adults without recent acute infections or vaccinations as donors. Donors were Caucasian adults residing in Nashville, Tennessee, USA. This clone was seen only a few times. The chain has TRBV7-2 and TRBJ2-7; D might be TRBD1 (6 bases). The sequenced sample was memory CD4+ T cells sorted from blood. The subset is: CD45RA-negative fraction. The clonotype comes from a man younger than 35 in good health. For the CDR3, the DNA is TGTGCCAGCAGCTTGAACAGGGTCGGCGAGCAGTACTTC. This translates into CASSLNRVGEQYF.